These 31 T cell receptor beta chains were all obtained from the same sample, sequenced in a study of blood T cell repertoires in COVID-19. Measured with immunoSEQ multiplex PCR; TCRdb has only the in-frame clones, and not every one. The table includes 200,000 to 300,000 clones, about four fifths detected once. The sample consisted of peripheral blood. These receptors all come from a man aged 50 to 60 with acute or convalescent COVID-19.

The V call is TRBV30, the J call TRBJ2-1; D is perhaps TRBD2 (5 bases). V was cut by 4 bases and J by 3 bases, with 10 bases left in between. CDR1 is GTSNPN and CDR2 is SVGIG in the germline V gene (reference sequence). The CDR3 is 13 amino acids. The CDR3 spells CAWNTAVYNEQFF. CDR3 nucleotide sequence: TGTGCCTGGAATACAGCGGTCTACAATGAGCAGTTCTTC.

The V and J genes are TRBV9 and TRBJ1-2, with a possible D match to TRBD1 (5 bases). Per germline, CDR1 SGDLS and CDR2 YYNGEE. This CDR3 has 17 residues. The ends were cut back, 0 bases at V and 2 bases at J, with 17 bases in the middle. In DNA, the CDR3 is TGTGCCAGCAGCGTAGGCCCGGGGGTGAGGATCAACTATGGCTACACCTTC. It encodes CASSVGPGVRINYGYTF.

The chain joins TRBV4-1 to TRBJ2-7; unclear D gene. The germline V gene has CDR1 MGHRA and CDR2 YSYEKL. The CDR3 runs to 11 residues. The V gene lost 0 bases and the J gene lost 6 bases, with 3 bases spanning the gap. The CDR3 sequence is CASSQDREQYF. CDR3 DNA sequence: TGCGCCAGCAGCCAAGATCGCGAGCAGTACTTC.

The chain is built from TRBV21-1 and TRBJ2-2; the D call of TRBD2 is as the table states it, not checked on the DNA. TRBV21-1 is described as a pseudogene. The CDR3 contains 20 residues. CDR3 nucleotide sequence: TGTGCCAGCAGCCCTCCCCCCAAGCTAGCGGGAGGGCCGAACACCGGGGAGCTGTTTTTT. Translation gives CASSPPPKLAGGPNTGELFF.

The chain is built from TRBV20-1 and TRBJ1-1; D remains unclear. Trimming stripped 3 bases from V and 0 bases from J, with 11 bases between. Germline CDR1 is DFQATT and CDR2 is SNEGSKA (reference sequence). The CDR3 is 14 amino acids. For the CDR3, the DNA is TGCAGTGCTAGTTCCCCAGGAATGAACACTGAAGCTTTCTTT. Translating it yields CSASSPGMNTEAFF.

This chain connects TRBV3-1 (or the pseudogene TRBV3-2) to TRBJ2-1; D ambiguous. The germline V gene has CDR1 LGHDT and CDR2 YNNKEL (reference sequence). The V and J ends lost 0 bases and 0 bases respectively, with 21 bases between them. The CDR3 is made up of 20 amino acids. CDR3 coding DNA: TGTGCCAGCAGCCAAGAGCGGAATTCTGTTAGATTTAGCTCCTACAATGAGCAGTTCTTC. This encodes CASSQERNSVRFSSYNEQFF.

The CDR3: CASTLGSYGYTF. The CDR3 nucleotides are TGTGCCAGCACCCTTGGCAGTTATGGCTACACCTTC. This rearrangement joins TRBV28 to TRBJ1-2; D not certain. Trimming shortened V by 7 bases and J by 5 bases, and 11 bases separated the two germline ends. This CDR3 comprises 12 residues. The germline V gene encodes CDR1 MDHEN and CDR2 SYDVKM.

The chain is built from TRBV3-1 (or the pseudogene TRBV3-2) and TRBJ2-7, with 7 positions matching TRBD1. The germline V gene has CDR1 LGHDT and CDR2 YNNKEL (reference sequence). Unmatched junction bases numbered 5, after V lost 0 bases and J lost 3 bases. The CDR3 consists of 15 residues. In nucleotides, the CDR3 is TGTGCCAGCAGCCAAGACTTGAGGGACAGCTACGAGCAGTACTTC. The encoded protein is CASSQDLRDSYEQYF.

The CDR3 nucleotides are TGTGCCAGCAGCTTGGCTAACAGGGGATCTGAGACCCAGTACTTC. Its protein product is CASSLANRGSETQYF. The chain employs TRBV5-4 and TRBJ2-5, with 7 positions matching TRBD1. This CDR3 has 15 amino acids. J gave up 5 bases and V 0 bases, and 7 bases lay outside the gene matches. Germline CDR1 SGHNT, CDR2 YYREEE (reference sequence).

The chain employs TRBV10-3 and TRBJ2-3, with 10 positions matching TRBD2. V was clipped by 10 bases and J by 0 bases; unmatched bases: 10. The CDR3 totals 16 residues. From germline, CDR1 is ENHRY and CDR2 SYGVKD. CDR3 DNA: TGTGCCACCTTAACGTCGACTAGCGGGAGCACAGATACGCAGTATTTT. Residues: CATLTSTSGSTDTQYF.

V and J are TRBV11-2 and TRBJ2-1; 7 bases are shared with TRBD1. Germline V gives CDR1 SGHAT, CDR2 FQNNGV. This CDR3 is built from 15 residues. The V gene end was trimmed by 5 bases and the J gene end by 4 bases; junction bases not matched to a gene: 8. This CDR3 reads CASSPFRGNYNEQFF. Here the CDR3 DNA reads TGTGCCAGCAGCCCGTTCAGGGGGAATTACAATGAGCAGTTCTTC.

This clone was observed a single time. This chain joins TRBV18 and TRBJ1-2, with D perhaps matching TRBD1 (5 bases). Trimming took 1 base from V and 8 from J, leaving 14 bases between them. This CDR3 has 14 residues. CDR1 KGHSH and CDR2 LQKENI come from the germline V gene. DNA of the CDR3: TGTGCCAGCTCACCACGGCCGGGACTGGAAGGCTACACCTTC. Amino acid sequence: CASSPRPGLEGYTF. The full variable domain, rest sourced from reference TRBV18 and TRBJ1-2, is NAGVMQNPRHLVRRRGQEARLRCSPMKGHSHVYWYRQLPEEGLKFMVYLQKENIIDESGMPKERFSAEFPKEGPSILRIQQVVRGDSAAYFCASSPRPGLEGYTFGSGTRLTVV.

The CDR3 spells CASSFRDRLTEAFF. The DNA of the CDR3 is TGTGCCAGCAGCTTCCGGGACAGGTTAACTGAAGCTTTCTTT. V and J are TRBV9 and TRBJ1-1, with 8 bases lining up with TRBD1. V gave up 4 bases and J gave up 5 bases; unmatched junction bases: 7. Germline V lookup: CDR1 SGDLS, CDR2 YYNGEE. The CDR3 has 14 amino acids.

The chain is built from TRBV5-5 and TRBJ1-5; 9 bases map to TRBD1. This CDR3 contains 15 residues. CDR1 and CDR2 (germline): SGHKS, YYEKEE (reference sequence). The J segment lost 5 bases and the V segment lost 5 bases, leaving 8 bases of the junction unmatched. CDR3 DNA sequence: TGTGCCAGCAGTCTAGATGGGACAGGGCATCAGCCCCAGCATTTT. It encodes CASSLDGTGHQPQHF.

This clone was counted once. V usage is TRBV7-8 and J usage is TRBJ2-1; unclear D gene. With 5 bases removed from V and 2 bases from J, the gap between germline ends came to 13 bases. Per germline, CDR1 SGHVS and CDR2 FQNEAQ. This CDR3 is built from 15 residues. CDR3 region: CASSHRIVTYNEQFF. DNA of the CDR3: TGTGCCAGCAGCCACCGAATAGTTACCTACAATGAGCAGTTCTTC.

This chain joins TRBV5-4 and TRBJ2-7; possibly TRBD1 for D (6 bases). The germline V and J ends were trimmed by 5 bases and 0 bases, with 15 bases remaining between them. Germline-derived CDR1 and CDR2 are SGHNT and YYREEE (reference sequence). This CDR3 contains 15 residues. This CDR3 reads CASRLDRGTSYEQYF. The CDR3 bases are TGTGCCAGCAGGCTAGATAGGGGGACCTCCTACGAGCAGTACTTC.

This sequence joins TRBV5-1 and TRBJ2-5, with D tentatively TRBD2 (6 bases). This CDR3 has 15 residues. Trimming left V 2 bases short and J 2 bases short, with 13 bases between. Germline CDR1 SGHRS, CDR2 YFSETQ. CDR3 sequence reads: CASSFLGGLQETQYF. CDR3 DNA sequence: TGCGCCAGCAGCTTTCTGGGAGGCCTACAAGAGACCCAGTACTTC.

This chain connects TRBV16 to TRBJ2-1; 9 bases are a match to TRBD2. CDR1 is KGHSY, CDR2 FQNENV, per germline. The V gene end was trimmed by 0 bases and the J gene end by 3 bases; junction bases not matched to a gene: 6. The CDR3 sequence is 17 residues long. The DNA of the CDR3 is TGTGCCAGCAGCCAATCGCGGCTAGCGGGGCTCTACAATGAGCAGTTCTTC. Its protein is CASSQSRLAGLYNEQFF.

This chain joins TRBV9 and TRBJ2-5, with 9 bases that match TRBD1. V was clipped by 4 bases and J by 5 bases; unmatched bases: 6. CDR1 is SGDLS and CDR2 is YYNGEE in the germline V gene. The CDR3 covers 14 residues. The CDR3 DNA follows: TGTGCCAGCAGCTCGTATACAGGGGGCGAGACCCAGTACTTC. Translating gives CASSSYTGGETQYF.

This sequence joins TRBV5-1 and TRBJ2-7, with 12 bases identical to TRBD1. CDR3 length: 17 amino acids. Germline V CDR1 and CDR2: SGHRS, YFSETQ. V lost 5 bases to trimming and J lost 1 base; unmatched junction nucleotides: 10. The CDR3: CASREGQGAWKSYEQYF. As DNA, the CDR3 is TGCGCCAGCAGGGAGGGACAGGGGGCTTGGAAATCCTACGAGCAGTACTTC.

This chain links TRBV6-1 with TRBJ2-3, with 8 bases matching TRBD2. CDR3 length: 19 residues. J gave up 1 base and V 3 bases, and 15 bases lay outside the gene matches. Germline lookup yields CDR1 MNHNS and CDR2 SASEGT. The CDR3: CASSESPGLADSGTDTQYF. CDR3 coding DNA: TGTGCCAGCAGTGAGAGCCCCGGACTAGCAGATTCGGGCACAGATACGCAGTATTTT.

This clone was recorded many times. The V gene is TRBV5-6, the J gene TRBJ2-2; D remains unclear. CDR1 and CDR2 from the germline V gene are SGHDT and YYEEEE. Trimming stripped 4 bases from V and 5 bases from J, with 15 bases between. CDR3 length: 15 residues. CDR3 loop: CASSQNPTRTGELFF. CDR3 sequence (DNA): TGTGCCAGCAGCCAAAACCCGACAAGGACCGGGGAGCTGTTTTTT.

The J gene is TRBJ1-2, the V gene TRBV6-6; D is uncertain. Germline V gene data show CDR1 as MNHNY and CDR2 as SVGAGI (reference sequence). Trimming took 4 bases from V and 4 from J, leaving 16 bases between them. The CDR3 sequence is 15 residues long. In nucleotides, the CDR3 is TGTGCCAGCAGTTCCCCTGTACAGTTAGGCTATGGCTACACCTTC. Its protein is CASSSPVQLGYGYTF.

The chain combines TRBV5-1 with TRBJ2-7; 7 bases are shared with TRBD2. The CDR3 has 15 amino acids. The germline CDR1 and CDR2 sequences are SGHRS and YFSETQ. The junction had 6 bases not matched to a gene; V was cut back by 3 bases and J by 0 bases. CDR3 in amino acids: CASSSGGGGSYEQYF. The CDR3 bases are TGCGCCAGCAGCTCGGGGGGAGGTGGCTCCTACGAGCAGTACTTC.

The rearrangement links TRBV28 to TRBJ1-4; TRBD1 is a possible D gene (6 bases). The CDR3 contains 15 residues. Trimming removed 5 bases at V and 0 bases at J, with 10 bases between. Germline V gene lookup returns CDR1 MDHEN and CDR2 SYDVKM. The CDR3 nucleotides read TGTGCCAGCAGTAGGACAGATGCAACTAATGAAAAACTGTTTTTT. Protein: CASSRTDATNEKLFF.

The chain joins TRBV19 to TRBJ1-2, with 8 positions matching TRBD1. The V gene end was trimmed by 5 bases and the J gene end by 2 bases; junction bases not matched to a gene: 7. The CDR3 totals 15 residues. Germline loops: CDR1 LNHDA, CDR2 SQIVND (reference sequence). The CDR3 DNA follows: TGTGCCAGTAGTGTGTGGAACAGGGGGAACTATGGCTACACCTTC. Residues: CASSVWNRGNYGYTF.

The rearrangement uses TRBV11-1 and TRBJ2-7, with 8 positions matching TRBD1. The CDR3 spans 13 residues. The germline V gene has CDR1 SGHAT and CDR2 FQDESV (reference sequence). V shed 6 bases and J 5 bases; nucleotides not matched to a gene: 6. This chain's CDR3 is CASRARQGNEQYF. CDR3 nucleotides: TGTGCCAGCAGGGCGAGACAGGGGAACGAGCAGTACTTC.

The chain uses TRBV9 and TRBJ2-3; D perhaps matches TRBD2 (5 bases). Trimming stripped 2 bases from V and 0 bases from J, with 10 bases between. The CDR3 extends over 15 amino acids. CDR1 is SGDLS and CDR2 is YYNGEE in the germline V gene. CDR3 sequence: CASSVGGSSTDTQYF. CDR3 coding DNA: TGTGCCAGCAGCGTTGGCGGGTCTAGCACAGATACGCAGTATTTT.

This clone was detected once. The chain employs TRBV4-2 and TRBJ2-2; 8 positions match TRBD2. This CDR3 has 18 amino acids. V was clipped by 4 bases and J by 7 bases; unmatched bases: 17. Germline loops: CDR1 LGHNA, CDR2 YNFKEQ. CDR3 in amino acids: CASSLSLAGPGTGGELFF. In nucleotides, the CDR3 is TGTGCCAGCAGCCTTTCCTTAGCGGGACCAGGGACGGGCGGGGAGCTGTTTTTT.

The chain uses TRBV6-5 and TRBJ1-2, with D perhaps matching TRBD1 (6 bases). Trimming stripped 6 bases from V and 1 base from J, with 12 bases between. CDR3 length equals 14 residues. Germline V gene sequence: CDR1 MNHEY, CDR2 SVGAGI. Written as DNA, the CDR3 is TGTGCCAGCAGCCATCGGACAGTTAACTATGGCTACACCTTC. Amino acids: CASSHRTVNYGYTF.

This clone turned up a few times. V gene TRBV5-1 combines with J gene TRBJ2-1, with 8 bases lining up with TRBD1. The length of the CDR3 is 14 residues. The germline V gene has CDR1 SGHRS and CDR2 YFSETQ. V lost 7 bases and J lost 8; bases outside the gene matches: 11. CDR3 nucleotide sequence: TGCGCCAGCCAGCTGGGACAGGCGAGGGATGAGCAGTTCTTC. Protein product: CASQLGQARDEQFF.